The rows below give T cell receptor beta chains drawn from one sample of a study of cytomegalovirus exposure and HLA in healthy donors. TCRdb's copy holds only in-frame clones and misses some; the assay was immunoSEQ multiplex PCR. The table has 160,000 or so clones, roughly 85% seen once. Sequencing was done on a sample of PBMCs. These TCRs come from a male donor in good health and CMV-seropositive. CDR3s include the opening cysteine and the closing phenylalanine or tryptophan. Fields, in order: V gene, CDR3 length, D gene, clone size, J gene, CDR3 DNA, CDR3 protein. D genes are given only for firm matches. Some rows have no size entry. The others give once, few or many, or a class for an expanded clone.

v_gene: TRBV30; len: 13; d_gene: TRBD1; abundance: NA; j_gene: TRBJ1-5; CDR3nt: TGTGCCTTCGGACAGGGACGGGATCAGCCCCAGCATTTT; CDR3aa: CAFGQGRDQPQHF
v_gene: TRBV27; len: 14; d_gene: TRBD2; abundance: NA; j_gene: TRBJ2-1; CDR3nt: TGTGCCAGCAGTTCGTCGACTAGCGGGTTGTTCATGTTCTTC; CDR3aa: CASSSSTSGLFMFF
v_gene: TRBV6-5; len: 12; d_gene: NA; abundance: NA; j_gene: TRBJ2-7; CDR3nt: TGTGCCAGCAGGGGGGGGCCAGGCGAGCAGTACTTC; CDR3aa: CASRGGPGEQYF
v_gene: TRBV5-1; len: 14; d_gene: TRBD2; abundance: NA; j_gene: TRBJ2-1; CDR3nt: TGCGCCAGCAGCCCGGGACTAGCGGGGGTTGAGCAGTTCTTC; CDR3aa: CASSPGLAGVEQFF
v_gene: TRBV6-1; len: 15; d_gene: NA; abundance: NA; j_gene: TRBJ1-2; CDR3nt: TGTGCCAGCCCCGTAGCGGCAGGCTCGAACTATGGCTACACCTTC; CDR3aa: CASPVAAGSNYGYTF
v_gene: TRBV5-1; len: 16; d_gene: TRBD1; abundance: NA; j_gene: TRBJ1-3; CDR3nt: TGCGCCAGCAGCTTTAACAGGGGAGGAACTGGAAACACCATATATTTT; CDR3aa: CASSFNRGGTGNTIYF
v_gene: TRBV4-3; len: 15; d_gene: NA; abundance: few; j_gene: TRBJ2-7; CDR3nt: TGCGCCAGCAGCCAGGCCTCACCCGGGATCTACGAGCAGTACTTC; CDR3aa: CASSQASPGIYEQYF
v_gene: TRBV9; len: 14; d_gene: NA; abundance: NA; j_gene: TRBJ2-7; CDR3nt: TGTGCCAGCAGCGTAGGAGATTACAACTACGAGCAGTACTTC; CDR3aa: CASSVGDYNYEQYF
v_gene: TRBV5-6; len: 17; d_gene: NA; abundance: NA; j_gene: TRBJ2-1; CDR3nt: TGTGCCAGCAGCCCTAGACTCCGGGAGACGAAACGGAATGAGCAGTTCTTC; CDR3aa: CASSPRLRETKRNEQFF
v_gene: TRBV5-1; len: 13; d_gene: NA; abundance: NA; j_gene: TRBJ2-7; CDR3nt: TGCGCCTCAGCACAGGCGATCTCCTACGAGCAGTACTTC; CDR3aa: CASAQAISYEQYF
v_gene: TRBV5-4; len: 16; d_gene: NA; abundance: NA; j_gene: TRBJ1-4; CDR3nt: TGTGCCAGCAGCGTATGGTCAGGGGCAACTAATGAAAAACTGTTTTTT; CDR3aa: CASSVWSGATNEKLFF
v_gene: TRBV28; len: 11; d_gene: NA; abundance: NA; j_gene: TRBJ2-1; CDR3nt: TGTGCCAGCAGTTTCCTCTACCTTGTGTTCTTC; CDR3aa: CASSFLYLVFF
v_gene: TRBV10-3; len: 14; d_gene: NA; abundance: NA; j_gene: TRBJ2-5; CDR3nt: TGTGCCATCAAGTCTTCCGGTAACGGAGAGACCCAGTACTTC; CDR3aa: CAIKSSGNGETQYF
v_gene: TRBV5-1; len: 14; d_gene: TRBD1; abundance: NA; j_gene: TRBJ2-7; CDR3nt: TGCGCCAGCAGCGGGGGACAGGGGGCACCCGAGCAGTACTTC; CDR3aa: CASSGGQGAPEQYF
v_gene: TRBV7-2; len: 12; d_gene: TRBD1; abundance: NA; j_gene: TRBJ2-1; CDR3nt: TGTGCCAGCAGCTCCGACAGGGGTGAGCAGTTCTTC; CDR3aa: CASSSDRGEQFF
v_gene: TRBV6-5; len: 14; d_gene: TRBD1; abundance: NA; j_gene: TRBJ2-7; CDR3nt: TGTGCCAGCAATAGGGACAGGGGGCGGTACGAGCAGTACTTC; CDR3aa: CASNRDRGRYEQYF
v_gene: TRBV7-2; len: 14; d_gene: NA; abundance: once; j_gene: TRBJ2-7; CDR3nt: TGTGCCAGCAGCCTCCAGGGGATGGTAGGCGAGCAGTACTTC; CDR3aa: CASSLQGMVGEQYF
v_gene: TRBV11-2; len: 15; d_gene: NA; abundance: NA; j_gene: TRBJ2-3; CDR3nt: TGTGCCAGCAGCTTAGTCGGTGCTAGCACAGATACGCAGTATTTT; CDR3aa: CASSLVGASTDTQYF
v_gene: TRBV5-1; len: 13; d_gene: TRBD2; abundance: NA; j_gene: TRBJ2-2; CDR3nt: TGCGCCAGCAGCCCCGGGGGGAATAGAGAGCTGTTTTTT; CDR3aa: CASSPGGNRELFF
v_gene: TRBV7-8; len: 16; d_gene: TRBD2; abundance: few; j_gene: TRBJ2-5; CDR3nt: TGTGCCAGCAGCCTCACGACAGGGACTAGCGGGGAGACCCAGTACTTC; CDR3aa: CASSLTTGTSGETQYF
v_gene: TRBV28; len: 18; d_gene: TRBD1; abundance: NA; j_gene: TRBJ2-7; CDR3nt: TGTGCCAGCAGTACCGGACAGGGGGCGATACGCCCCTTCTACGAGCAGTACTTC; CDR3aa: CASSTGQGAIRPFYEQYF
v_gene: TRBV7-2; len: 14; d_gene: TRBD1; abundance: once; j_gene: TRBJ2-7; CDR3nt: TGTGCCAGCAGCTCCTCGACAGGGGCGCAGGTATGGTACTTC; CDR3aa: CASSSSTGAQVWYF
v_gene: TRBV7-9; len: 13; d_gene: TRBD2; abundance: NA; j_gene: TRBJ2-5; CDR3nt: TGTGCCAGCAGCGCGTTAGCGGGAGGGCGAAGGTACTTC; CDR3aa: CASSALAGGRRYF
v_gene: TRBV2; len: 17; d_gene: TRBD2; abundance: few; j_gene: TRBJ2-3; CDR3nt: TGTGCCAGCAGTAGAGGGACTAGCGGGAGTTTCGCAGATACGCAGTATTTT; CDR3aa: CASSRGTSGSFADTQYF
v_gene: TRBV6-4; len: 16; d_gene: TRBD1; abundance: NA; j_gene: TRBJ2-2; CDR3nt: TGTGCCAGCAGTGATCAGGGGGCCCGGGACACCGGGGAGCTGTTTTTT; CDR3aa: CASSDQGARDTGELFF